Listed below are T cell receptor beta chains from one sample, sequenced in a study of blood T cell repertoires in COVID-19. Assay: immunoSEQ multiplex PCR; the TCRdb copy retains only in-frame clones and omits some. This table holds 150,000 to 200,000 clones, around three quarters found once. Sequencing input: PBMCs or T cells enriched from blood (not recorded which). Receptors were obtained from an older woman in a cohort exposed to, infected with or recovered from COVID-19 (not recorded which). CDR3s include the opening cysteine and the closing phenylalanine or tryptophan. A D gene is named only where the DNA matches it firmly. Rows may omit the clone size; those that give it use once, few, many or a size class.

abundance: -; d_gene: TRBD1; j_gene: TRBJ2-7; v_gene: TRBV19; CDR3nt: TGTGCCAGTAGTGTCGGACAGGGGTTAGGCTACGAGCAGTACTTC; CDR3aa: CASSVGQGLGYEQYF
abundance: -; d_gene: TRBD2; j_gene: TRBJ2-1; v_gene: TRBV5-1; CDR3nt: TGCGCCAGCAGCTTGGTGAGCGGGAGTTCGTACAATGAGCAGTTCTTC; CDR3aa: CASSLVSGSSYNEQFF
abundance: -; d_gene: -; j_gene: TRBJ1-5; v_gene: TRBV5-5; CDR3nt: TGTGCCAGCAGCTTGGCCCTCGGGAGGAATCAGCCCCAGCATTTT; CDR3aa: CASSLALGRNQPQHF
abundance: -; d_gene: -; j_gene: TRBJ1-6; v_gene: TRBV20-1; CDR3nt: TGCAGTGCTAGTCCGAGCGGTAGTGGCTATAATTCACCCCTCCACTTT; CDR3aa: CSASPSGSGYNSPLHF
abundance: -; d_gene: TRBD2; j_gene: TRBJ2-3; v_gene: TRBV11-3; CDR3nt: TGTGCCAGCAGCTTAGGCGGGAGGGCAGTAGATACGCAGTATTTT; CDR3aa: CASSLGGRAVDTQYF
abundance: -; d_gene: -; j_gene: TRBJ2-3; v_gene: TRBV6-5; CDR3nt: TGTGCCAGCACCCTCAGGGAGGTGGACGATACGCAGTATTTT; CDR3aa: CASTLREVDDTQYF
abundance: -; d_gene: -; j_gene: TRBJ2-3; v_gene: TRBV28; CDR3nt: TGTGCCAGCAACTCTATCCGTACGCAGTATTTT; CDR3aa: CASNSIRTQYF
abundance: once; d_gene: -; j_gene: TRBJ2-5; v_gene: TRBV7-2; CDR3nt: TGTGCCAGCAGCCCCCTCGGGGGTAGGGAGACCCAGTACTTC; CDR3aa: CASSPLGGRETQYF
abundance: -; d_gene: -; j_gene: TRBJ2-7; v_gene: TRBV6-2/TRBV6-3; CDR3nt: TGTGCCAGCAGTTATTCCGAAGGGGGCTACGAGCAGTACTTC; CDR3aa: CASSYSEGGYEQYF
abundance: few; d_gene: -; j_gene: TRBJ2-3; v_gene: TRBV19; CDR3nt: TGTGCCAGTAGACAGGGGAGGTCAGATACGCAGTATTTT; CDR3aa: CASRQGRSDTQYF
abundance: -; d_gene: -; j_gene: TRBJ1-1; v_gene: TRBV9; CDR3nt: TGTGCCAGCAGCGTAACCGGGAACACTGAAGCTTTCTTT; CDR3aa: CASSVTGNTEAFF
abundance: -; d_gene: TRBD2; j_gene: TRBJ2-2; v_gene: TRBV24-1; CDR3nt: TGTGCCACCAGTGGAATCGGGGGGAGTGTAACCGGGGAGCTGTTTTTT; CDR3aa: CATSGIGGSVTGELFF
abundance: once; d_gene: -; j_gene: TRBJ2-2; v_gene: TRBV15; CDR3nt: TGTGCCACCAGCTTACCGTGGTTGCGGACCGGGGAGCTGTTTTTT; CDR3aa: CATSLPWLRTGELFF
abundance: -; d_gene: TRBD1; j_gene: TRBJ2-7; v_gene: TRBV27; CDR3nt: TGTGCCAGCAGTACCTACAGGGGCCCTAGCTCCTACGAGCAGTACTTC; CDR3aa: CASSTYRGPSSYEQYF
abundance: once; d_gene: -; j_gene: TRBJ2-2; v_gene: TRBV28; CDR3nt: TGTGCCAGCACCCCAGGGGATCTGAACACCGGGGAGCTGTTTTTT; CDR3aa: CASTPGDLNTGELFF
abundance: -; d_gene: TRBD1; j_gene: TRBJ2-7; v_gene: TRBV12-3/TRBV12-4; CDR3nt: TGTGCCAGCAGTTTAAACACAGGGGACGAGCAGTACTTC; CDR3aa: CASSLNTGDEQYF
abundance: -; d_gene: -; j_gene: TRBJ1-3; v_gene: TRBV5-1; CDR3nt: TGCGCCAGCAGCTCCAGGACACCAAGCTCTGGAAACACCATATATTTT; CDR3aa: CASSSRTPSSGNTIYF
abundance: -; d_gene: TRBD2; j_gene: TRBJ2-2; v_gene: TRBV3-1/TRBV3-2; CDR3nt: TGTGCCAGCAGCCATCGTGGCGGGAGGGAGAACACCGGGGAGCTGTTTTTT; CDR3aa: CASSHRGGRENTGELFF
abundance: -; d_gene: -; j_gene: TRBJ2-7; v_gene: TRBV4-1; CDR3nt: TGCGCCAGCAGCCAACCTGGGCAGGGGAATTACTACGAGCAGTACTTC; CDR3aa: CASSQPGQGNYYEQYF
abundance: -; d_gene: -; j_gene: TRBJ1-2; v_gene: TRBV7-9; CDR3nt: TGTGCCAGCAGTCGACCGACAGGTCCGTCCCCTATCAACTATGGCTACACCTTC; CDR3aa: CASSRPTGPSPINYGYTF